This TCR beta chain appears in the sequencing data of a study of cytomegalovirus exposure and HLA in healthy donors. This clone has only a few counts. The V segment lost 5 bases and the J segment 3 bases; nucleotides outside the gene matches: 12. CDR3 length equals 16 residues. CDR1 is MDHEN and CDR2 is SYDVKM in the germline V gene. The PCR ran on 60 Vbeta and 13 Jbeta primers. Only in-frame clones appear in the TCRdb table, and some are missing; sequencing was by immunoSEQ multiplex PCR. Of some 77,000 clones in the sample, roughly 85% were seen once. The TCR sequence derives from a man aged 25 to 40 in good health and CMV-seronegative. The sequencing sample was made of PBMCs. The genes are TRBV28 and TRBJ2-7, with 8 bases matching TRBD2. CDR3 bases: TGTGCCAGCAGTCCCCTAAGCATAGCGGGGATCTACGAGCAGTACTTC. Encoded protein: CASSPLSIAGIYEQYF.